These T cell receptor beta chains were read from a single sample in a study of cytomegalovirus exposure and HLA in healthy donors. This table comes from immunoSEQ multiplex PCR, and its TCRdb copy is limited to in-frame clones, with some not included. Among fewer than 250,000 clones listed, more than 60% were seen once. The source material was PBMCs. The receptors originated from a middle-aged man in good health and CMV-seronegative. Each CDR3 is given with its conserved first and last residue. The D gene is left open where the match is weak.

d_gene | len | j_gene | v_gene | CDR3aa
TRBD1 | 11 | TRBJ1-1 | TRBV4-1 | CASSLQGKAFF
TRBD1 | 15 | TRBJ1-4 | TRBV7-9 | CASSPRTGGDEKLFF
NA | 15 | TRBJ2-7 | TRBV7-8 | CASSRGGDNSYEQYF
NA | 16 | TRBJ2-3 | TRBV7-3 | CASSPLPAQSTDTQYF
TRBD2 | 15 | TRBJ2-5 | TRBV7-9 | CASSPGGLAQETQYF
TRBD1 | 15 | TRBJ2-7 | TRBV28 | CASSPAGQGAYEQYF
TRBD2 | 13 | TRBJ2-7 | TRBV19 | CASSPWGGYEQYF
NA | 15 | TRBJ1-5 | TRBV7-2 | CASSLASFGNQPQHF
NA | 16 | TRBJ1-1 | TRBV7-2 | CASSLAGSRGNTEAFF
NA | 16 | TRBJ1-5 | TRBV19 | CASSTAMRRGNQPQHF
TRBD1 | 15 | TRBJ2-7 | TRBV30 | CAWQGTGQGAREQYF
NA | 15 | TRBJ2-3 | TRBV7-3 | CASSSTGTLRDTQYF
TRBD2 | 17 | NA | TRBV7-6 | CASSLAGLAASSYEQYF
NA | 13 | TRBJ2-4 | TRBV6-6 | CASSTQGGNIQYF
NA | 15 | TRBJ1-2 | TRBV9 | CASSVGGQGTYGYTF
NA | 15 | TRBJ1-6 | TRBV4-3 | CASSRNTGNNSPLHF
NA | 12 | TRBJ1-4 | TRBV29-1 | CSVGRDGEKLFF
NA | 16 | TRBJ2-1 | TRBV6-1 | CASSEAIGSLSNEQFF
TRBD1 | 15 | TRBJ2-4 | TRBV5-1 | CASSISGTGENIQYF
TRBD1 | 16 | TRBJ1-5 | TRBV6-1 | CASSEAWTGSNQPQHF
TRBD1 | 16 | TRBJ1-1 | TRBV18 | CASSSPDRVYYTVAFF
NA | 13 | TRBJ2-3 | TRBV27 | CASSLSSTDTQYF
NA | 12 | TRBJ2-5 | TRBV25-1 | CAQSRVQETQYF
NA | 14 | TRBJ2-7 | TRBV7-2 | CASSFPGSSYEQYF
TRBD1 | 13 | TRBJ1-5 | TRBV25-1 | CASRPQGDQPQHF
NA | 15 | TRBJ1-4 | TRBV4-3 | CASSRVRTVNEKLFF
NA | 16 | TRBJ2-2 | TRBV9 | CASSANTGMGTGELFF
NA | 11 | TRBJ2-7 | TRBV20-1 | CSASLRNEQYF
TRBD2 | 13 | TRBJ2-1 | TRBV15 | CATSRGGRGEQFF
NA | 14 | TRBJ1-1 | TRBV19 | CASSIAGKNTEAFF
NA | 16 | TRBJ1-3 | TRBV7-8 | CASSLARTGSGNTIYF
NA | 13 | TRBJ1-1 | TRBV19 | CASSISGAGEAFF
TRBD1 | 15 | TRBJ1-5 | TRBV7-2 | CASSLGQGRYQPQHF
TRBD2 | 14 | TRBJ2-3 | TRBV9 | CASSVASGSDTQYF
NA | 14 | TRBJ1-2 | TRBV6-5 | CASSYSKNIYGYTF
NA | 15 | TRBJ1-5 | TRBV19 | CASSISVYSNQPQHF
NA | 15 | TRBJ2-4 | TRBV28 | CASSSLVGVRNIQYF
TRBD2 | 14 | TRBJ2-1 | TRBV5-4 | CASRATTSRDEQFF
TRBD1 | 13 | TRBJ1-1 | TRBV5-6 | CASSSQGGYTAFF
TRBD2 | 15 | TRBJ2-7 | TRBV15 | CATSRPAGNPTEQYF
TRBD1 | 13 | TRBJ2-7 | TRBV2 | CASSFGQVREQYF
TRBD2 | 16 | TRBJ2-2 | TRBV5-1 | CASSTLAGKSPGELFF
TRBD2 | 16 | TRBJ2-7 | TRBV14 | CASSQVVTSLTGEQYF
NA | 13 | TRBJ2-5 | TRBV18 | CASSPGHQETQYF
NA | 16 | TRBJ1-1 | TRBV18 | CASSPPGTGTGTEAFF
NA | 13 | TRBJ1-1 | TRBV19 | CASRLRPNTEAFF
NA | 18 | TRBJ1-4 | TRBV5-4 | CASSPNWEGPATNEKLFF
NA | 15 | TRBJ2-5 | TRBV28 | CASSFGLSPQETQYF
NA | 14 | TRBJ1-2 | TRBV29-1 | CSVEESRDLRGYTF
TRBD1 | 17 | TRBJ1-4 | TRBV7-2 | CASSLRRQGVPNEKLFF
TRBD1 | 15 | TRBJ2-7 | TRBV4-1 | CASSPPGQGTNEQYF
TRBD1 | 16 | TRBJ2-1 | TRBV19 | CASSKVGTAPYNEQFF